A single sample is the source of the 5 T cell receptor beta chains below, sequenced in a study of shared clonotypes between healthy human individuals. TCRdb's table, derived via immunoSEQ multiplex PCR, lists solely in-frame clones and lacks some. The sample consists of roughly 1,100,000 clones, about 76% of them appearing once. The specimen was memory CD4+ T cells sorted from blood. Subset in this sample: CD45RA-negative fraction. The receptors stem from a young man in good health.

The sample holds a few counts of this clone. The same CDR3 is also encoded by other DNA sequences in this sample. This chain connects TRBV5-4 to TRBJ1-2; D is possibly TRBD1 (6 bases). CDR1 is SGHNT, CDR2 YYREEE, per germline (reference sequence). CDR3 length: 13 residues. V shed 4 bases and J shed 4 bases, with 11 bases lying between them. This chain's CDR3 is CASSADRSYGYTF. In nucleotides, the CDR3 is TGTGCCAGCAGCGCGGACAGAAGCTATGGCTACACCTTC.

This clone was counted once. The J gene is TRBJ1-4, the V gene TRBV7-6, with D uncertain. V gave up 0 bases and J gave up 8 bases, with 7 bases separating them. The CDR3 has 13 amino acids. Germline-derived CDR1 and CDR2 are SGHVS and FNYEAQ. The CDR3 here is CASSLAAAEKLFF. The CDR3 bases are TGTGCCAGCAGCTTAGCGGCGGCGGAAAAACTGTTTTTT.

This clone was observed once. This sequence joins TRBV5-4 and TRBJ2-7, with a tentative D call TRBD2 (6 bases). Per the germline V gene, CDR1 is SGHNT and CDR2 is YYREEE (reference sequence). This CDR3 has 14 amino acids. Trimming cost V 2 bases and J 7 bases, with 16 bases left between them. The DNA of the CDR3 is TGTGCCAGCAGCTTTCCTTCCGGGAGTGGGGAGCAGTACTTC. Translated: CASSFPSGSGEQYF. The full variable domain, its missing parts supplied by reference TRBV5-4 and TRBJ2-7, is ETGVTQSPTHLIKTRGQQVTLRCSSQSGHNTVSWYQQALGQGPQFIFQYYREEENGRGNFPPRFSGLQFPNYSSELNVNALELDDSALYLCASSFPSGSGEQYFGPGTRLTVT.

Worth noting for this clone: In the same sample, other DNA sequences code for this CDR3. This chain uses TRBV6-5 with TRBJ2-2; D call uncertain. Trimming left V 3 bases short and J 5 bases short, with 4 bases between. The CDR3 runs 12 residues. CDR1 MNHEY and CDR2 SVGAGI come from the germline V gene. The CDR3 sequence: CASSYQTGELFF. The CDR3 DNA sequence: TGTGCCAGCAGTTATCAGACCGGGGAGCTGTTTTTT.

The chain carries TRBV5-6 and TRBJ2-3; TRBD1 agrees at 10 bases. This CDR3 has 15 amino acids. Trimming removed 0 bases from V and 4 bases from J; junction bases left unmatched: 2. Germline CDR1 is SGHDT and CDR2 is YYEEEE. Here the CDR3 DNA reads TGTGCCAGCAGCTTGGCCGGGACAGGGGCAGATACGCAGTATTTT. This translates into CASSLAGTGADTQYF.